The source of this TCR beta chain is a study of radiotherapy plus CTLA-4 blockade in lung cancer. The CDR3 extends over 15 amino acids. Per the germline V gene, CDR1 is MDHEN and CDR2 is SYDVKM. V dropped 3 bases and J dropped 1; count of bases not matched to a gene: 4. This clone was picked up one time. Repertoires were generated with immunoSEQ multiplex PCR, while TCRdb's copy carries only in-frame clones and drops some. The sample lists around 26,000 clones; over 55% were seen once. The source material was peripheral blood, sampled from a patient treated with radiotherapy plus ipilimumab. The J gene is TRBJ2-7, the V gene TRBV28; 9 positions match TRBD2. This TCR was sampled from a human donor with non-small cell lung cancer whose response to radiotherapy plus ipilimumab could not be evaluated. CDR3 sequence: CASSLGLAGSYEQYF. CDR3 coding DNA: TGTGCCAGCAGTTTGGGACTAGCAGGGTCCTACGAGCAGTACTTC.